This T cell receptor beta chain is drawn from a study of breast tumors, draining lymph nodes, adjacent tissues. Whole-study results and caveats: The lymph node origin of tumor T cells was framed as consistent with a hypothesis, not demonstrated. Luminal-like breast cancer showed significantly greater tumor-nontumor repertoire similarity than basal-like breast cancer did. Findings are consistent with lymph node origin and intratumoral expansion of most tumor T cells. Compared with lymph nodes, tumors were less diverse; compared with nontumor tissue, more.

TCRdb used MiXCR to reprocess the multiplex PCR reads, holding one entry per CDR3 protein. This sample has 80,000 to 130,000 distinct CDR3 sequences, with approximately 22% found just once. Many counts were recorded for this clonotype. As yet, its antigen is unknown. Trimming took 6 bases from V and 8 from J; bases not matched to a gene: 7. The CDR3 is made up of 13 amino acids. Looked up from germline, CDR1 is GTSNPN and CDR2 is SVGIG (reference sequence). The lymph nodes were axillary draining lymph nodes from breast cancer patients. Sequencing input: axillary lymph node tissue. This TCR was recovered from a female donor with breast cancer. Some clones in this sample may be carry-over from other donors' samples. This chain uses TRBV30 with TRBJ1-6; 7 nucleotides line up with TRBD1. CDR3 DNA: TGTGCCTGCTCGACAGGGATACATTCACCCCTCCACTTT. Translating gives CACSTGIHSPLHF.